This entry concerns a single T cell receptor beta chain. Antigen: not known. The CDR3 loop spans 15 amino acids. Deletions cut 6 bases from V and 0 bases from J, with 15 bases between. Germline CDR1 reads SGHTS; CDR2 reads YDEGEE. The TCR beta CDR3 regions underwent amplification using RNA transcripts as the source. First-round RT-PCR of the TCR CDR3 relied on the HTBI primer set. TCRdb used MiXCR to reprocess the multiplex PCR reads, holding one entry per CDR3 protein. The sample includes around 690,000 distinct CDR3 sequences, roughly 20% seen only once; the top ten take around a third. Pregnant or lactating patients were excluded, as were those with uncontrolled infection or other autoimmune disease. Orbital computed tomography and thyroid ultrasound, together with serum TRAb and thyroxine and clinical symptoms, were used for diagnoses. This entry comes from a study of T cells in Graves' hyperthyroidism and ophthalmopathy.

Notes on the study in general: Appearing also in blood were most of the thyroid clonotypes expanded above 0.001. A model of 13 V-J pairs discriminated ophthalmopathy from stable hyperthyroidism.

V is TRBV5-8 and J is TRBJ1-2; a possible D gene is TRBD1 (6 bases). The source material was blood. This receptor was taken from a man aged 25-45 years with Graves' ophthalmopathy. The CDR3 is CASTPGTHANYGYTF. In DNA, the CDR3 is TGTGCCAGCACCCCCGGGACACACGCTAACTATGGCTACACCTTC.